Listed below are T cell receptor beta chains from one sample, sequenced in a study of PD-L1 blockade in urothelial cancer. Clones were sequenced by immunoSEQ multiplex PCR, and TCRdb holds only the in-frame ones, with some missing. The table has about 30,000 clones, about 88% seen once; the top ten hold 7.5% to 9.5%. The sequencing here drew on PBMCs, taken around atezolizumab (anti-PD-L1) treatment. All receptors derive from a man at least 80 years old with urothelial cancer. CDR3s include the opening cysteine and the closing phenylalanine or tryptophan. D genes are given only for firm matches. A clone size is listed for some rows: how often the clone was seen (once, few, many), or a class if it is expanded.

CASSLAGAGTSYEQYF TGTGCCAGCAGCTTAGCTGGGGCGGGAACCTCCTACGAGCAGTACTTC TRBJ2-7 TRBV7-6 . .
CASSETRGAGANVLTF TGTGCCAGCAGTGAAACCAGGGGAGCTGGGGCCAACGTCCTGACTTTC TRBJ2-6 TRBV25-1 . .
CASGTGGSEFPNYGYTF TGTGCCTCGGGGACAGGGGGCTCCGAATTTCCTAACTATGGCTACACCTTC TRBJ1-2 TRBV10-3 TRBD1 few
CASSQGTGKETQYF TGCGCCAGCAGCCAGGGGACAGGGAAAGAGACCCAGTACTTC TRBJ2-5 TRBV4-3 TRBD1 .
CASRQLTSGAGTQYF TGTGCCAGCAGACAACTGACTAGCGGGGCGGGGACCCAGTACTTC TRBJ2-5 TRBV2 TRBD2 .
CASTYPSDEQYF TGTGCCAGCACCTACCCCTCTGACGAGCAGTACTTC TRBJ2-7 TRBV7-2 . .
CASSELALSTDTQYF TGTGCCAGCAGCGAACTAGCTCTCAGCACAGATACGCAGTATTTT TRBJ2-3 TRBV5-4 . once
CASSYSGGSGELFF TGTGCCAGCAGTTACTCGGGGGGGTCCGGGGAGCTGTTTTTT TRBJ2-2 TRBV6-6 TRBD2 .
CASSVEPGQGANEQFF TGCGCCAGCAGTGTTGAACCGGGACAGGGGGCTAATGAGCAGTTCTTC TRBJ2-1 TRBV5-1 TRBD1 .
CASSRLRVGTEAFF TGTGCCAGCAGTCGCCTCAGGGTAGGCACTGAAGCTTTCTTT TRBJ1-1 TRBV28 . .
CASSQGLTEAFF TGTGCCAGCAGCCAGGGACTCACGGAAGCTTTCTTT TRBJ1-1 TRBV7-9 . .
CAWSVGRYNEQFF TGTGCCTGGAGTGTGGGCAGATACAATGAGCAGTTCTTC TRBJ2-1 TRBV30 . .
CASSQGKGAHTEAFF TGTGCCAGCTCACAGGGAAAGGGGGCGCATACTGAAGCTTTCTTT TRBJ1-1 TRBV18 TRBD1 .
CASSYSLAAAYEQYF TGTGCCAGCAGTTACTCGCTAGCGGCCGCCTACGAGCAGTACTTC TRBJ2-7 TRBV6-5 TRBD2 .
CASSWGTRQKAEQYF TGCGCCAGCAGCTGGGGGACACGACAAAAGGCCGAGCAGTACTTC TRBJ2-7 TRBV5-1 . .
CASRQGPYGYTF TGTGCCAGTAGGCAGGGGCCCTATGGCTACACCTTC TRBJ1-2 TRBV19 . .
CASSEQGVSTDTQYF TGTGCCAGCAGTGAACAGGGGGTGAGCACAGATACGCAGTATTTT TRBJ2-3 TRBV6-1 TRBD1 .
CASTGTGITGELFF TGTGCCAGCACCGGGACAGGGATCACCGGGGAGCTGTTTTTT TRBJ2-2 TRBV11-3 TRBD1 .
CSAKFSGNTIYF TGCAGCGCTAAATTCTCTGGAAACACCATATATTTT TRBJ1-3 TRBV29-1 . few
CASERDGSSYEQYF TGTGCCAGCGAGCGGGACGGGAGTTCCTACGAGCAGTACTTC TRBJ2-7 TRBV18 TRBD2 .
CASSDQRSYEQYF TGTGCCAGCAGTGACCAGAGGTCCTACGAGCAGTACTTC TRBJ2-7 TRBV2 . .
CASSFPGSTDTQYF TGTGCCAGCAGTTTTCCAGGTAGCACAGATACGCAGTATTTT TRBJ2-3 TRBV27 . .
CASSLTAGANVLTF TGTGCCAGCAGCTTGACAGCGGGGGCCAACGTCCTGACTTTC TRBJ2-6 TRBV11-2 . once
CASSPGGDRGYTF TGTGCCAGCTCACCTGGGGGCGATCGTGGCTACACCTTC TRBJ1-2 TRBV18 . .
CASSLRQGRETQYF TGCGCCAGCAGTTTAAGACAGGGGCGAGAGACCCAGTACTTC TRBJ2-5 TRBV5-1 TRBD1 .
CATSFGYGYTF TGTGCCACCTCTTTCGGCTATGGCTACACCTTC TRBJ1-2 TRBV19 . .